This TCR beta chain was retrieved from a study of blood T cell repertoires in COVID-19 (dated by TCRdb to 2020 to 2022). For the wider study: Collaborator samples came from the United States, Italy and Spain and covered acute and convalescent phases of COVID-19. Deeply sampled blood TCRbeta repertoires from subjects exposed to, actively infected with, or recovered from COVID-19 were included in the dataset. The prospective study material was composed of cDNA or gDNA derived from T cells, B-cell-depleted T cells, or PBMCs. A de-identified subject ID, COVID-19 status, age in years and sex were almost always included in the sample metadata. Where HLA class I and class II types were available, the types were taken from metadata supplied by the sample provider, not from assay-based typing. The samples were drawn from the first 160 participants of the ongoing ImmuneRACE study and from under 1,500 subjects provided by 6 global collaborators. The repertoires were released in a freely available public database intended as a resource for research on the immune response to SARS-CoV-2.

Spanning cysteine to phenylalanine, the CDR3 consists of 16 amino acids. CDR3 DNA only is kept here, 48 bases in frame from base 1. The germline V gene sets CDR1 to MRHNA and CDR2 to SNTAGT. The germline ends are 15 bases apart after V is trimmed by 0 bases and J by 7 bases. The collaborating institutions used their own protocols to collect whole blood in K2EDTA tubes. Collaborator samples were shipped for TCRbeta analysis as frozen whole blood, isolated PBMCs, or DNA extracted from either sample type. TCRbeta CDR3 regions were amplified from genomic DNA by means of the immunoSEQ Assay, a bias-controlled multiplex PCR. Per the source publication's procedure: Within the assay, amplification of reference gene primers was used to estimate how many nucleated cells each sample contained. To quantify the absolute abundance of each unique TCRbeta CDR3 rearrangement, sequence reads were collapsed and filtered. For each sample, productive Simpson clonality was calculated as the square root of Simpson's diversity index over productive rearrangements. Entries here come from immuneACCESS through TCRdb and include only in-frame sequences with V and J called. Some clones fail to appear in such tables; in the studies checked, an unresolved V gene covers under half of the shortfall, and the cause of the remainder is unknown. V and J calls plus clone size are reproduced from that table; the DNA served to infer D and trimming. The sample table records roughly 40,000 clones; around nine tenths of these occur just once. Of the sample, more than 5.5% is held by the ten largest clones.

The paper as a whole reports these results and caveats: The amount of clinical and demographic metadata varied by source and participant and was provided uncurated.

On this clone: Its recognized antigen is unknown. Base qualities are not recorded, but no much larger clone differs from it by a single base.

The sequence derives from a human donor in a cohort sampled during active COVID-19. Sample: peripheral blood. The sequence joins TRBV6-4 to TRBJ2-2; the D segment could be TRBD2, given 7 matching bases. The DNA reads as follows: TGTGCCAGCAGTGACTCGAGTGGGGGGGCCATCGGGGAGCTGTTTTTT. Translation gives CASSDSSGGAIGELFF.